The present entry profiles one T cell receptor beta chain with its context. Sequencing was performed with immunoSEQ multiplex PCR; in TCRdb, only in-frame clones are kept and a portion is missing. The repertoire consists of some 80,000 clones, with about 83% occurring once and the leading ten covering roughly 25%. The data derive from a study of OX40 agonist ivuxolimab in advanced cancers. With V trimmed by 2 bases and J by 0 bases, 9 bases remained unmatched. This CDR3 has 18 residues. Germline assignment: CDR1 SGHVS and CDR2 FQNEAQ. Sample: CD4+ or CD8+ T cells sorted from blood, taken in a trial of the OX40 agonist ivuxolimab. The sequence was obtained from an adult with an advanced solid tumor such as melanoma, head and neck, liver or kidney cancer. The chain links TRBV7-8 to TRBJ2-3; 9 positions match TRBD2. CDR3 DNA sequence: TGTGCCAGCAGCTTAAGCTCTAGCGGGGCCCTAAGCACAGATACGCAGTATTTT. It specifies CASSLSSSGALSTDTQYF. Full variable domain (rest looked up from reference TRBV7-8 and TRBJ2-3): GAGVSQSPRYKVAKRGQDVALRCDPISGHVSLFWYQQALGQGPEFLTYFQNEAQLDKSGLPSDRFFAERPEGSVSTLKIQRTQQEDSAVYLCASSLSSSGALSTDTQYFGPGTRLTVL.